The present TCR beta chain was sequenced within a study of shared clonotypes between healthy human individuals. Method: immunoSEQ multiplex PCR; TCRdb's copy keeps in-frame clones and lacks some. The data show about 2,500,000 clones, more than 80% seen once. This CDR3 comprises 13 residues. V shed 5 bases, J shed 4 bases, and the junction held 4 bases outside the gene matches. Germline loops: CDR1 ENHRY, CDR2 SYGVKD. The origin of this receptor is a man between 18 and 29 years old in good health. Sequencing was done on a sample of naive CD4+ T cells sorted from blood. Noted subset: CD45RA+ positively selected. The chain links TRBV10-3 to TRBJ1-1; 7 bases are a match to TRBD1. The chain's CDR3 is CAISLQGTTEAFF. The CDR3 DNA reads TGTGCCATCAGTTTACAGGGGACCACTGAAGCTTTCTTT.